This T cell receptor beta chain was sequenced in a study of shared clonotypes between healthy human individuals. The CDR3 is 14 residues long. The germline V and J ends were trimmed by 1 base and 4 bases, with 7 bases remaining between them. Germline V lookup: CDR1 LNHDA, CDR2 SQIVND (reference sequence). Method: immunoSEQ multiplex PCR; TCRdb's copy keeps in-frame clones and lacks some. The sample carries under 1,900,000 clones, 98% recorded once. The sequencing input was naive CD4+ T cells sorted from blood. The subset was: CD45RA+ positively selected. This clonotype was sampled from a man aged 25-40 years in good health. The chain joins TRBV19 to TRBJ1-4; unclear D gene. The CDR3 protein is CASSIGRVNEKLFF. CDR3 DNA sequence: TGTGCCAGTAGTATAGGACGAGTTAATGAAAAACTGTTTTTT.